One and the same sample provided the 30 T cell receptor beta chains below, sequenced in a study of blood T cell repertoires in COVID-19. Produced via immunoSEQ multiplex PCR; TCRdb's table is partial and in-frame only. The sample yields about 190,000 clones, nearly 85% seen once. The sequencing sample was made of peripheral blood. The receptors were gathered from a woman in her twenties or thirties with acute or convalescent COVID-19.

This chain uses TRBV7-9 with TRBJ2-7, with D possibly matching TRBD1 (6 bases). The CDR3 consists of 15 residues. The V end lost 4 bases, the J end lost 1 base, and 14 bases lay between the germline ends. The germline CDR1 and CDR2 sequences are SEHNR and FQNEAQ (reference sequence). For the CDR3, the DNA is TGTGCCAGCAGCTCGGACAGCTTCATGTCCTACGAGCAGTACTTC. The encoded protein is CASSSDSFMSYEQYF.

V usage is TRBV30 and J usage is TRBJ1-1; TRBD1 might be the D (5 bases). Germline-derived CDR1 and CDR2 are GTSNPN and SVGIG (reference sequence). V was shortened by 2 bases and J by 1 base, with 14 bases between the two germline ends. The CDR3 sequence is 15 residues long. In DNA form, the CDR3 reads TGTGCCTGGAGTAGACCAGGGTCGCGGAACACTGAAGCTTTCTTT. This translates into CAWSRPGSRNTEAFF.

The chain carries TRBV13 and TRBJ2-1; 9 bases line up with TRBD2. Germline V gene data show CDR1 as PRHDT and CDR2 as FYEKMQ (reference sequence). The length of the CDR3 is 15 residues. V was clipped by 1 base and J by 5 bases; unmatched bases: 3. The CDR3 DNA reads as TGTGCCAGCAGCTTAGCGACTAGCGGTCACAATGAGCAGTTCTTC. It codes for CASSLATSGHNEQFF.

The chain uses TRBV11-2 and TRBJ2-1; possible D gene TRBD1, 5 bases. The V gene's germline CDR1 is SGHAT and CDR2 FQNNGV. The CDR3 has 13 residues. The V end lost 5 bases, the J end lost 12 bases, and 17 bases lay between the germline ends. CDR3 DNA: TGTGCCAGCAGCCATGGGGCCGTAGTGGGGCAGTTCTTC. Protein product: CASSHGAVVGQFF.

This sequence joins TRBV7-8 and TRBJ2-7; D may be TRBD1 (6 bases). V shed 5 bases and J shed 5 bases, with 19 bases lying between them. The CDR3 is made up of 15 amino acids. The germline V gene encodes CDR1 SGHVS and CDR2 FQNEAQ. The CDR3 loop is CASSAQGASSDEQYF. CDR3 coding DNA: TGTGCCAGCAGCGCACAGGGCGCGAGTTCGGACGAGCAGTACTTC.

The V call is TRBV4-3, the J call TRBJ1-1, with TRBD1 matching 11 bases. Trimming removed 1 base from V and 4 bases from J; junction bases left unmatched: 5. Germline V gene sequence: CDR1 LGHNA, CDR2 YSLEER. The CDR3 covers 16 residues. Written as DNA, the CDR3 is TGCGCCAGCAGCCAAGGGACAGGGGGCAGGGGCACTGAAGCTTTCTTT. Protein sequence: CASSQGTGGRGTEAFF.

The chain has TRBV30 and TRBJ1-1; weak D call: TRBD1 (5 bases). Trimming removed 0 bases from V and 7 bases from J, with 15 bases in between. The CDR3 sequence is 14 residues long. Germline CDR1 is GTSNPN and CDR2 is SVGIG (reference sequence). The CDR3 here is CAWSVGRVSIEAFF. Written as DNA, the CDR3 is TGTGCCTGGAGTGTAGGCAGGGTGTCTATTGAAGCTTTCTTT.

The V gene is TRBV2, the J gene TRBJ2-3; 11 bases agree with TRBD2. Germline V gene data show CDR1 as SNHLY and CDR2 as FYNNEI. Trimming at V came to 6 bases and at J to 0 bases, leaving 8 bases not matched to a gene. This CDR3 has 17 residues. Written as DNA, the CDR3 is TGTGCCAGCAGGGGGGGTACTAGCGGGAGAAGCACAGATACGCAGTATTTT. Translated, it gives CASRGGTSGRSTDTQYF.

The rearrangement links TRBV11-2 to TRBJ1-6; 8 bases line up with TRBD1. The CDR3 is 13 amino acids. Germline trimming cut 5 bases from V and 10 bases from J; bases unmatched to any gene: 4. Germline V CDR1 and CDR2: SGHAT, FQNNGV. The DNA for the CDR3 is TGTGCCAGCAGCCAACAGGGGGGGTCACCCCTCCACTTT. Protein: CASSQQGGSPLHF.

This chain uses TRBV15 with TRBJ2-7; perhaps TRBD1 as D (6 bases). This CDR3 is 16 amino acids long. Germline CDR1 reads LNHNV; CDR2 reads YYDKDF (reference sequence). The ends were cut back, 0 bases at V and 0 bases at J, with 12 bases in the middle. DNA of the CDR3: TGTGCCACCAGCAGAGACGGACAGTTCCTCTCCTACGAGCAGTACTTC. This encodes CATSRDGQFLSYEQYF. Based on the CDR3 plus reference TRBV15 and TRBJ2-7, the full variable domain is DAMVIQNPRYQVTQFGKPVTLSCSQTLNHNVMYWYQQKSSQAPKLLFHYYDKDFNNEADTPDNFQSRRPNTSFCFLDIRSPGLGDTAMYLCATSRDGQFLSYEQYFGPGTRLTVT.

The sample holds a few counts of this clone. This chain's CDR3 is CASSPLAHRGYEQFF. In DNA, the CDR3 is TGTGCCAGCAGCCCTCTCGCACACAGGGGATATGAGCAGTTCTTC. V is TRBV3-1 (or the pseudogene TRBV3-2) and J is TRBJ2-1; 7 bases are a match to TRBD1. Germline V lookup: CDR1 LGHDT, CDR2 YNNKEL (reference sequence). J was trimmed by 8 bases and V by 4 bases; bases with no gene match: 11. The CDR3 length is 15 residues.

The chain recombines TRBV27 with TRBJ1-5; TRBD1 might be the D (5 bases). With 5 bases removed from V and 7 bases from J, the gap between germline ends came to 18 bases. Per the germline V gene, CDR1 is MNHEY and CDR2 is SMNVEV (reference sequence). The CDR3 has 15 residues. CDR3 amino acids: CASSIRGGVNQPQHF. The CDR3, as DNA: TGTGCCAGCAGTATCCGGGGAGGGGTAAACCAGCCCCAGCATTTT.

The CDR3 sequence: CASSREGGLSEQFF. In DNA, the CDR3 is TGCGCCAGCAGCCGTGAGGGGGGGCTAAGTGAGCAGTTCTTC. The chain recombines TRBV5-1 with TRBJ2-1, with TRBD2 as a possible D gene (7 bases). The CDR3 has 14 amino acids. The ends were cut back, 4 bases at V and 9 bases at J, with 17 bases in the middle. The germline V gene encodes CDR1 SGHRS and CDR2 YFSETQ.

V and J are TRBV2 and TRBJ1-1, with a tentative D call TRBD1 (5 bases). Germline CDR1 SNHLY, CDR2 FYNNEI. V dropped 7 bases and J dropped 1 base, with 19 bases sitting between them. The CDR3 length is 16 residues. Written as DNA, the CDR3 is TGTGCCAGCACCTCGGGGGGTAGGGAAGAGAACACTGAAGCTTTCTTT. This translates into CASTSGGREENTEAFF.

The CDR3 is CASIDRFPQRYNEQFF. The CDR3 DNA is TGTGCCAGCATCGATAGGTTCCCACAGCGGTACAATGAGCAGTTCTTC. This chain links TRBV28 with TRBJ2-1, with D perhaps matching TRBD2 (5 bases). The germline V gene has CDR1 MDHEN and CDR2 SYDVKM. V lost 7 bases to trimming and J lost 4 bases, with 20 bases between them. The CDR3 covers 16 residues.

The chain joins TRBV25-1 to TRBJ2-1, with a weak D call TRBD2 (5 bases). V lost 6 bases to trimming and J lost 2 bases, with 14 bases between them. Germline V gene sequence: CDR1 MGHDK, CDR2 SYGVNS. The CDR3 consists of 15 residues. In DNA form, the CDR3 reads TGTGCCAGCAGCCCAGACCCTAGCACCTACAATGAGCAGTTCTTC. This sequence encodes CASSPDPSTYNEQFF. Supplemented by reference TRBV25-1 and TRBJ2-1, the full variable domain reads EADIYQTPRYLVIGTGKKITLECSQTMGHDKMYWYQQDPGMELHLIHYSYGVNSTEKGDLSSESTVSRIRTEHFPLTLESARPSHTSQYLCASSPDPSTYNEQFFGPGTRLTVL.

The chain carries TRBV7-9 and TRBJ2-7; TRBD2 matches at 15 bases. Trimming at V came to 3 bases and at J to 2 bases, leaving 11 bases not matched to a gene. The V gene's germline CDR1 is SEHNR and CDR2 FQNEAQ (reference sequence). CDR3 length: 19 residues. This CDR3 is CASSFFAGRTSGRAYEQYF. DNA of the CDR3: TGTGCCAGCAGCTTCTTCGCCGGCAGGACTAGCGGGAGGGCCTACGAGCAGTACTTC.

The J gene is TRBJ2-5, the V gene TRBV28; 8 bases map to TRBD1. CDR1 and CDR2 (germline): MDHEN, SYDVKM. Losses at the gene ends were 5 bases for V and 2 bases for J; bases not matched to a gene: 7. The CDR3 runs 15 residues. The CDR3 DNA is TGTGCCAGCAGTCGGGCAGGGGGCGTACAAGAGACCCAGTACTTC. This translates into CASSRAGGVQETQYF. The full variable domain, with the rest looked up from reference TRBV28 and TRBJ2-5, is DVKVTQSSRYLVKRTGEKVFLECVQDMDHENMFWYRQDPGLGLRLIYFSYDVKMKEKGDIPEGYSVSREKKERFSLILESASTNQTSMYLCASSRAGGVQETQYFGPGTRLLVL.

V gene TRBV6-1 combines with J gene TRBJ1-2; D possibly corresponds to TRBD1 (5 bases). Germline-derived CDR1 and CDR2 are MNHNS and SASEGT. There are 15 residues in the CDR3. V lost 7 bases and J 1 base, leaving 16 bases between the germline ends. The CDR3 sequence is CASIQAGRDNYGYTF. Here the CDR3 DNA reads TGTGCCAGCATCCAAGCAGGGAGGGATAACTATGGCTACACCTTC.

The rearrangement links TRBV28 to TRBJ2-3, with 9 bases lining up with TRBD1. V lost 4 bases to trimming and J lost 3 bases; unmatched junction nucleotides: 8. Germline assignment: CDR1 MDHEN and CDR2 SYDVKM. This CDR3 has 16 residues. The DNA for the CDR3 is TGTGCCAGCAGTTCACCAGGGACAGGGCGGACAGATACGCAGTATTTT. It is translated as CASSSPGTGRTDTQYF.

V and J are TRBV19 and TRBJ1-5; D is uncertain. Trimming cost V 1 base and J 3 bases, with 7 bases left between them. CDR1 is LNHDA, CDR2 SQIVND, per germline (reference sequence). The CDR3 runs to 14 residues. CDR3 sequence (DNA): TGTGCCAGTAGTATAGGCAGTCTCAATCAGCCCCAGCATTTT. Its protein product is CASSIGSLNQPQHF. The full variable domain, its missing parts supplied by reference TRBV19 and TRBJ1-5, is DGGITQSPKYLFRKEGQNVTLSCEQNLNHDAMYWYRQDPGQGLRLIYYSQIVNDFQKGDIAEGYSVSREKKESFPLTVTSAQKNPTAFYLCASSIGSLNQPQHFGDGTRLSIL.

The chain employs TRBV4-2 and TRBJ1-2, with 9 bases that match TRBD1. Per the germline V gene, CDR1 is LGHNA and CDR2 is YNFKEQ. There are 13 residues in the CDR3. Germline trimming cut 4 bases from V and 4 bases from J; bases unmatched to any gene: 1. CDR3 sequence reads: CASSPGQGYGYTF. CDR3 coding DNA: TGTGCCAGCAGCCCGGGACAGGGCTATGGCTACACCTTC.

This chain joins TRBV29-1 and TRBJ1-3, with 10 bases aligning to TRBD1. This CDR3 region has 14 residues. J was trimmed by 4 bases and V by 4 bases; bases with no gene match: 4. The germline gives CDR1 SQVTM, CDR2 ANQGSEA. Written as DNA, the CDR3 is TGCAGCGTTGGGGACAGGGGTTACGGAAACACCATATATTTT. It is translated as CSVGDRGYGNTIYF. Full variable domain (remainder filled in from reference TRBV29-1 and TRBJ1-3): SAVISQKPSRDICQRGTSLTIQCQVDSQVTMMFWYRQQPGQSLTLIATANQGSEATYESGFVIDKFPISRPNLTFSTLTVSNMSPEDSSIYLCSVGDRGYGNTIYFGEGSWLTVV.

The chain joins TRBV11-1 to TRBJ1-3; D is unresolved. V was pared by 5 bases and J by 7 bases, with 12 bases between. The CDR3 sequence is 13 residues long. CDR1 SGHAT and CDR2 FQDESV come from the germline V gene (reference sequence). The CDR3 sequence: CASSRGRGNTIYF. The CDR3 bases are TGTGCCAGCAGCCGAGGGAGAGGCAACACCATATATTTT.

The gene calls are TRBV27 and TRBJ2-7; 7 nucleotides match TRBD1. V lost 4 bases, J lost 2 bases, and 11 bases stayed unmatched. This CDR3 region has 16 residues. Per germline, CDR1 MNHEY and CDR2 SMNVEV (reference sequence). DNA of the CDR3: TGTGCCAGCAGTTCCAGAGACAGGGTAAACGCCTACGAGCAGTACTTC. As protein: CASSSRDRVNAYEQYF.

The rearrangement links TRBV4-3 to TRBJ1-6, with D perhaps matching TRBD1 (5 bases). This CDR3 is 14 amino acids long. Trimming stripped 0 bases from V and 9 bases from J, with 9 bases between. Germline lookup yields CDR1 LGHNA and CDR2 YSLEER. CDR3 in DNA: TGCGCCAGCAGCCAAGATTCAGGGTCTTCACCCCTCCACTTT. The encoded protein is CASSQDSGSSPLHF.

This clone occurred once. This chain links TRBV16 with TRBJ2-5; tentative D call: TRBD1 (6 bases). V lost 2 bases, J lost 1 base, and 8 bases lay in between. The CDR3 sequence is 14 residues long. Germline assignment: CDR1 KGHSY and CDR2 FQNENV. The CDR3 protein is CASSQQGLQETQYF. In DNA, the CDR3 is TGTGCCAGCAGCCAACAGGGGCTCCAAGAGACCCAGTACTTC.

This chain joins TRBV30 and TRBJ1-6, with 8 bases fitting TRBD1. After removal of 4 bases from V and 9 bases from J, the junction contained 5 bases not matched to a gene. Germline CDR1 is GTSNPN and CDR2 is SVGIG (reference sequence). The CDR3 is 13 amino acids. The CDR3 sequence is CAWKATGASPLHF. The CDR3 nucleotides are TGTGCCTGGAAAGCGACAGGGGCTTCACCCCTCCACTTT. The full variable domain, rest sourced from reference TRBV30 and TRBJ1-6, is SQTIHQWPATLVQPVGSPLSLECTVEGTSNPNLYWYRQAAGRGLQLLFYSVGIGQISSEVPQNLSASRPQDRQFILSSKKLLLSDSGFYLCAWKATGASPLHFGNGTRLTVT.

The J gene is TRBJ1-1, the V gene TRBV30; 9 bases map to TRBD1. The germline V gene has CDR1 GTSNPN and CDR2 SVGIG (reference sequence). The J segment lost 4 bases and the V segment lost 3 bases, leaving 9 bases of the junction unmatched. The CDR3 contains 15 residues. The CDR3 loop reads CAWSPPGTGPTEAFF. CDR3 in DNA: TGTGCCTGGAGCCCACCGGGGACAGGGCCCACTGAAGCTTTCTTT.

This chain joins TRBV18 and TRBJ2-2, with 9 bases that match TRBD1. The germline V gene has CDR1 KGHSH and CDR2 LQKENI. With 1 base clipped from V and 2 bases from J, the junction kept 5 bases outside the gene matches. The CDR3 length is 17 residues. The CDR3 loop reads CASSPRGTGKNTGELFF. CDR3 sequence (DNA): TGTGCCAGCTCACCACGCGGGACAGGGAAAAACACCGGGGAGCTGTTTTTT.